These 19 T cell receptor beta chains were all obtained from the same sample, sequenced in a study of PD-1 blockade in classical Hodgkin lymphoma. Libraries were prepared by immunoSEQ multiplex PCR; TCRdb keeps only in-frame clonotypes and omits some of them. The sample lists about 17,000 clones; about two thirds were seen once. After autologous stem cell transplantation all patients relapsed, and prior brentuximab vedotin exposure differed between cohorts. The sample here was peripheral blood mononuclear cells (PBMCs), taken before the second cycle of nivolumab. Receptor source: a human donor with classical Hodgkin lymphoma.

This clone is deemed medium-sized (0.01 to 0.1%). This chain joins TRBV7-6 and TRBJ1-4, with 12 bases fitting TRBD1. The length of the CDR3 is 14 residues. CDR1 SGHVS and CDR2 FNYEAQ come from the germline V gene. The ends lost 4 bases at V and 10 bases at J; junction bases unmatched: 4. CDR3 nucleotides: TGTGCCAGCAGCTACGGGACAGGGGGCGGAAAACTGTTTTTT. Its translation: CASSYGTGGGKLFF.

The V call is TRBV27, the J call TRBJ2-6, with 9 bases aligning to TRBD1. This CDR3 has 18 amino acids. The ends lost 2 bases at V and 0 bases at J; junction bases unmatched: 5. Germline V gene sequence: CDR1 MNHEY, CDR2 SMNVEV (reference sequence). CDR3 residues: CASSLLQGAYSGANVLTF. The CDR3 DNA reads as TGTGCCAGCAGTTTACTACAGGGGGCCTACTCTGGGGCCAACGTCCTGACTTTC.

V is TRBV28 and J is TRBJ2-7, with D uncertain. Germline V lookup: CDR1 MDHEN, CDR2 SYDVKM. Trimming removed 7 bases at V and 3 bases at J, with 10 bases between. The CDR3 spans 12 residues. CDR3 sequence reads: CASKGNNYEQYF. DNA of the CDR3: TGTGCCAGCAAAGGGAACAACTACGAGCAGTACTTC.

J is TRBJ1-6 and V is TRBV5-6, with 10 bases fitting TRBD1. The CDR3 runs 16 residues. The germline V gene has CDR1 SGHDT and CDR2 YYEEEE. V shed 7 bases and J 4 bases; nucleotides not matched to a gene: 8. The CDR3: CASHDRGQIYNSPLHF. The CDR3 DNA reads TGTGCCAGCCATGACAGGGGGCAGATTTATAATTCACCCCTCCACTTT.

The CDR3 region is CASSAGPIFNSPLHF. The CDR3, as DNA: TGTGCCAGCAGCGCGGGGCCCATTTTTAATTCACCCCTCCACTTT. The V call is TRBV6-5, the J call TRBJ1-6; possibly TRBD1 for D (5 bases). Germline CDR1 is MNHEY and CDR2 is SVGAGI. Trimming shortened V by 6 bases and J by 6 bases, and 15 bases separated the two germline ends. CDR3 length: 15 residues.

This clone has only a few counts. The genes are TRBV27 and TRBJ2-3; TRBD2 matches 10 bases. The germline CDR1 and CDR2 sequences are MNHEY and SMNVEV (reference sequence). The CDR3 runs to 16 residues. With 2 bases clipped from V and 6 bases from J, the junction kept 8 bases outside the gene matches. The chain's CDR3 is CASSLRASGSTDTQYF. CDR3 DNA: TGTGCCAGCAGTTTACGGGCTAGCGGGAGTACGGATACGCAGTATTTT.

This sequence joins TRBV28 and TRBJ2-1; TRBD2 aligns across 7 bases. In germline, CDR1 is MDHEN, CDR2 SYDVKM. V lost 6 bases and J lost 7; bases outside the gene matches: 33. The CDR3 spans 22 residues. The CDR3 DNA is TGTGCCAGCAGCTGGGTAAGGGCTAGCGGCATTGACGACCTCGAATTAGTTAATGAGCAGTTCTTC. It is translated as CASSWVRASGIDDLELVNEQFF.

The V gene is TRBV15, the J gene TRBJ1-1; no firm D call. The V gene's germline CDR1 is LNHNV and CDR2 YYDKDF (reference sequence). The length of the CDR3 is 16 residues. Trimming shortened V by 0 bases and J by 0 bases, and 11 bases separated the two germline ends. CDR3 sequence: CATSRDPSALNTEAFF. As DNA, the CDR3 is TGTGCCACCAGCAGAGATCCCTCAGCCCTGAACACTGAAGCTTTCTTT.

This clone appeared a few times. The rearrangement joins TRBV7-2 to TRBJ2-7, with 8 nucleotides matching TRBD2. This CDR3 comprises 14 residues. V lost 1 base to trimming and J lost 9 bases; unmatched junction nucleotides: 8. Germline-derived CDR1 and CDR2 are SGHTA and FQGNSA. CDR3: CASSLGGRTGLQYF. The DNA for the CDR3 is TGTGCCAGCAGCTTAGGCGGGAGGACGGGCCTGCAGTACTTC.

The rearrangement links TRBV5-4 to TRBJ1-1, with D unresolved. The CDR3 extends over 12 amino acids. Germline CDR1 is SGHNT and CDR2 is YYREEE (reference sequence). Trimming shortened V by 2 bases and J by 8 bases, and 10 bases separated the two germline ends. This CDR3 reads CASSLVWSEAFF. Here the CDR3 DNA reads TGTGCCAGCAGCTTAGTGTGGTCCGAAGCTTTCTTT.

CDR3 residues: CASSLRRGTEAFF. CDR3 bases: TGTGCCAGCAGCTTAAGAAGGGGCACTGAAGCTTTCTTT. V usage is TRBV7-9 and J usage is TRBJ1-1; D is perhaps TRBD1 (5 bases). The germline V and J ends were trimmed by 2 bases and 4 bases, with 8 bases remaining between them. The CDR3 runs 13 residues. The germline V gene encodes CDR1 SEHNR and CDR2 FQNEAQ (reference sequence).

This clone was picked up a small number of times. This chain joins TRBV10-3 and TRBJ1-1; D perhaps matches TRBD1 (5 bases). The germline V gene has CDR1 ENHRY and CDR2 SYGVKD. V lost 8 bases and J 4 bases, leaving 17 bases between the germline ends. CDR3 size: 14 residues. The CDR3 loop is CAIGDSLYGTEAFF. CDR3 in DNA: TGTGCCATCGGAGACAGCCTCTATGGCACTGAAGCTTTCTTT.

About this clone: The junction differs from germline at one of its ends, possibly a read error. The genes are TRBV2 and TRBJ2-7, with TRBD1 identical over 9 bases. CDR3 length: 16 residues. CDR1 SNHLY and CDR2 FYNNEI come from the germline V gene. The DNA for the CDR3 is TGTGCCAGCTGTGAAGGGGGACAGGGCAACTCCTACGAGCAGTACTTC. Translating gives CASCEGGQGNSYEQYF.

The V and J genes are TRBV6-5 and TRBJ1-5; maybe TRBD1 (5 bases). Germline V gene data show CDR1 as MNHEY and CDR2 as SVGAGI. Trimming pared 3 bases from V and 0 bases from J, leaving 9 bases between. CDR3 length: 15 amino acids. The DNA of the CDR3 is TGTGCCAGCAGTTATGACAGTTATAGCAATCAGCCCCAGCATTTT. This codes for CASSYDSYSNQPQHF.

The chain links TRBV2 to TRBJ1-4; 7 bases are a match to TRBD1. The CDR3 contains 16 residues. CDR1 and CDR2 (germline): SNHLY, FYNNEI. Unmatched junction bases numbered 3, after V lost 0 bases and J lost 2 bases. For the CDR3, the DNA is TGTGCCAGCAGTGAAGCGGTACAGGGGACTAATGAAAAACTGTTTTTT. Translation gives CASSEAVQGTNEKLFF. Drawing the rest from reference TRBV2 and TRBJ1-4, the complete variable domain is EPEVTQTPSHQVTQMGQEVILRCVPISNHLYFYWYRQILGQKVEFLVSFYNNEISEKSEIFDDQFSVERPDGSNFTLKIRSTKLEDSAMYFCASSEAVQGTNEKLFFGSGTQLSVL.

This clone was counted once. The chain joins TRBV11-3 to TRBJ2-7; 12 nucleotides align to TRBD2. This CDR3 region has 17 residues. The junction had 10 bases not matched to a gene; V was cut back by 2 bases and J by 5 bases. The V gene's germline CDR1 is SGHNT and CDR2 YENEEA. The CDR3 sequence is CASSLTSSGRVDDEQYF. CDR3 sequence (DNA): TGTGCCAGCAGCTTAACTTCTAGCGGGAGGGTGGACGACGAGCAGTACTTC.

For the CDR3, the DNA is TGTGCCAGCAGTCAGTTTGGATTCGAATACAATGAGCAGTTCTTC. Its translation is CASSQFGFEYNEQFF. V is TRBV7-2 and J is TRBJ2-1; D call uncertain. Germline-derived CDR1 and CDR2 are SGHTA and FQGNSA. V was clipped by 6 bases and J by 4 bases, with 16 bases between them. The CDR3 covers 15 residues. The full variable domain, its missing parts supplied by reference TRBV7-2 and TRBJ2-1, is GAGVSQSPSNKVTEKGKDVELRCDPISGHTALYWYRQSLGQGLEFLIYFQGNSAPDKSGLPSDRFSAERTGGSVSTLTIQRTQQEDSAVYLCASSQFGFEYNEQFFGPGTRLTVL.

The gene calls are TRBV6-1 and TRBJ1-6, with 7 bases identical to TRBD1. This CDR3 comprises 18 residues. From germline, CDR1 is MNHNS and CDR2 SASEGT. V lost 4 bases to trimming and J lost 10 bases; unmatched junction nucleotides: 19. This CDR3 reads CASSGTDMWRGPGSPLHF. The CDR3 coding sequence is TGTGCCAGCAGTGGGACAGATATGTGGAGGGGGCCGGGGTCACCCCTCCACTTT.

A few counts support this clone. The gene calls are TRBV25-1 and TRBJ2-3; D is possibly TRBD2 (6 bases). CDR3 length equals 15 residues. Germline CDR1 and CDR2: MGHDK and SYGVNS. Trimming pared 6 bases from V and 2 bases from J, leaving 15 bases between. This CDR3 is CASRYSGTYTDTQYF. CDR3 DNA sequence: TGTGCCAGCAGATATAGCGGTACCTACACAGATACGCAGTATTTT.